The entry below describes one T cell receptor beta chain. The data were obtained in a study of blood T cell repertoires in COVID-19. Those enrolled, adults aged about 18 to 89 years, came from roughly 22 US areas. Cohorts were based on clinical histories the participants reported. Assay used: immunoSEQ multiplex PCR; TCRdb lists only in-frame clones, some missing. The repertoire has some 270,000 clones, around 90% of them found once; the top ten carry 1.7%. Sequencing was carried out using PBMCs or T cells enriched from blood (not recorded which). The TCR sequence derives from a woman between 40 and 55 years old who had recovered from COVID-19.

The CDR3: CASSVPGAGYTF. The CDR3 DNA sequence: TGTGCCAGCAGTGTCCCAGGGGCTGGCTACACCTTC. The V and J genes are TRBV2 and TRBJ1-2, with a tentative D call TRBD1 (6 bases). Looked up from germline, CDR1 is SNHLY and CDR2 is FYNNEI. Trimming pared 4 bases from V and 7 bases from J, leaving 10 bases between. This CDR3 is 12 amino acids long.